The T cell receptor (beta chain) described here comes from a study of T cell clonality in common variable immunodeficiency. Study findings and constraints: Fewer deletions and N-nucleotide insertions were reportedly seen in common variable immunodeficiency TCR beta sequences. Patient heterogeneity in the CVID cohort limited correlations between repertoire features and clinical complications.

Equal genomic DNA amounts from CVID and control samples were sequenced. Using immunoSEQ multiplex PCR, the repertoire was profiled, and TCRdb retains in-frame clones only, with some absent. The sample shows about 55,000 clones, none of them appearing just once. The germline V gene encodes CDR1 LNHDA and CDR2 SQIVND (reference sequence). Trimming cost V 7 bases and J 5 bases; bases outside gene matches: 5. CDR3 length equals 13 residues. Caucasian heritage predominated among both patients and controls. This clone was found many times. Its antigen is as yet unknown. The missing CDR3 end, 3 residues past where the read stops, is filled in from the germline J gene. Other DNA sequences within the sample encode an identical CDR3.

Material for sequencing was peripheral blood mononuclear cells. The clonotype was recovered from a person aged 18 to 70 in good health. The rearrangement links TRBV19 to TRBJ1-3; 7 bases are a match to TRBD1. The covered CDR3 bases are TGTGCCAGTACGGGGACAGAACGAAACACC. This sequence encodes CASTGTERNT. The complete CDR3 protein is CASTGTERNTIYF. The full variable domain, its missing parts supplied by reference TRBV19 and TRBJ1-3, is DGGITQSPKYLFRKEGQNVTLSCEQNLNHDAMYWYRQDPGQGLRLIYYSQIVNDFQKGDIAEGYSVSREKKESFPLTVTSAQKNPTAFYLCASTGTERNTIYFGEGSWLTVV.